These T cell receptor beta chains were read from a single sample in a study of CDR3 diversity in severe acne. MiXCR, run by TCRdb on the PCR reads, gives a single entry per CDR3 protein. The sample has some 85,000 distinct CDR3 sequences, approximately 49% seen once. Sequencing used blood. All receptors come from a male donor with severe acne vulgaris. The CDR3 runs from the conserved cysteine through the conserved F or W. A D gene is named only where the DNA matches it firmly. Clone sizes are given selectively: once, few, many, or a class where the clone is expanded.

V gene	clone size	CDR3 length	J gene	D gene	CDR3 DNA	CDR3 protein
TRBV4-1	few	13	TRBJ1-4	NA	TGCGCCAGCAGCCTTCTCCTCAATGAAAAACTGTTTTTT	CASSLLLNEKLFF
TRBV2	NA	15	TRBJ2-1	TRBD2	TGTGCCAGCAGGACGACTAGCGGGAGGTACAATGAGCAGTTCTTC	CASRTTSGRYNEQFF
TRBV3-1	few	13	TRBJ2-3	NA	TGTGCCAGCAGCCAAGATTGGACAGATACGCAGTATTTT	CASSQDWTDTQYF
TRBV6-1	many	15	TRBJ2-5	NA	TGTGCCACATCCTATAGCCGGCAATCGGGAGAGACCCAGTACTTC	CATSYSRQSGETQYF
TRBV5-5	few	13	TRBJ1-1	NA	TGTGCCAGCAGACTGAGCTTGGTGGGGTTAGCTTTCTTT	CASRLSLVGLAFF
TRBV11-2	once	12	TRBJ2-7	NA	TGTGCCAGCAGTTCTCAGGATTACGAGCAGTACTTC	CASSSQDYEQYF
TRBV5-1	few	14	TRBJ1-1	NA	TGCGCCAGCAGTTACACTACAGAGAACACTGAAGCTTTCTTT	CASSYTTENTEAFF
TRBV29-1	many	12	TRBJ1-2	TRBD1	TGCAGCGTGGTGACAGGGAACTATGGCTACACCTTC	CSVVTGNYGYTF
TRBV19	few	15	TRBJ2-2	TRBD2	TGTGCCAGTAGCCCGACTAGCCGTCGAACCGGGGAGCTGTTTTTT	CASSPTSRRTGELFF
TRBV10-3	NA	17	TRBJ2-2	TRBD1	TGTGCCATCAGTGAGACACCGGGACAGGGGGACACCGGGGAGCTGTTTTTT	CAISETPGQGDTGELFF
TRBV20-1	NA	11	TRBJ2-4	NA	TGCAGTGCTAGTAGCTCAGGGGAAAAGTACTTC	CSASSSGEKYF
TRBV7-3	NA	14	TRBJ2-7	NA	TGTGCCAGCAGCTTATTCCCTGGAAGCTACGAGCAGTACTTC	CASSLFPGSYEQYF
TRBV20-1	NA	14	TRBJ1-5	NA	TGCAGTGCTCCGGACCGAGATAGCAATCAGCCCCAGCATTTT	CSAPDRDSNQPQHF
TRBV7-6	NA	16	TRBJ2-5	TRBD2	TGTGCCAGCAGGTCGACTAGCGGGAGGGCCCGAGAGACCCAGTACTTC	CASRSTSGRARETQYF
TRBV7-9	NA	13	TRBJ2-5	NA	TGTGCCAGCAGCTCAGGGAACCAAGAGACCCAGTACTTC	CASSSGNQETQYF
TRBV11-2	many	15	TRBJ2-2	NA	TGTGCCAGCAGCATCACCGGGTCGAACACCGGGGAGCTGTTTTTT	CASSITGSNTGELFF
TRBV11-2	NA	15	TRBJ2-1	TRBD1	TGTGCCAGCAGCTCCGGGACAGGGCATTACAATGAGCAGTTCTTC	CASSSGTGHYNEQFF
TRBV3-2	NA	16	TRBJ1-2	NA	TGTGCCAGCAGCCAAGATCCAGGGACAGCTAACTATGGCTACACCTTC	CASSQDPGTANYGYTF
TRBV12-3/TRBV12-4	few	16	TRBJ2-2	TRBD1	TGTGCCAGCGCCAGAAGGATACAGGGGTACGCCGGGGAGCTGTTTTTT	CASARRIQGYAGELFF
TRBV29-1	NA	13	TRBJ1-2	NA	TGCAGCGTGGCGGGCGGTGCGGAGAATAGCTACACCTTC	CSVAGGAENSYTF
TRBV20-1	few	14	TRBJ2-2	TRBD1	TGCAGTGCGCTCCAGGGGGCGCGAACCGGGGAGCTGTTTTTT	CSALQGARTGELFF
TRBV7-9	few	16	TRBJ1-4	NA	TGTGCCAGCAGCTTAGCCCGGGAGGCCCTTAATGAAAAACTGTTTTTT	CASSLAREALNEKLFF
TRBV5-1	many	13	TRBJ2-5	NA	TGCGCCAGCAGCTTGACTAGCAGGGAGACCCAGTACTTC	CASSLTSRETQYF
TRBV19	many	19	TRBJ1-4	TRBD1	TGTGCCAGTAGTCTAATCTCCTCCTCGACAGGGGGTCTATCGAAAAAACTGTTTTTT	CASSLISSSTGGLSKKLFF
TRBV20-1	many	15	TRBJ2-1	NA	TGCAGTGGTACCTCAGGTGGTGTGTTGTTCGATGAGCAGTTCTTC	CSGTSGGVLFDEQFF
TRBV2	NA	13	TRBJ2-1	TRBD2	TGTGCCAGCGCGGGACTAATAAACAACGAGCGGTTCTTC	CASAGLINNERFF
TRBV6-4	NA	15	TRBJ2-1	TRBD2	TGTGCCAGCAGTGACTCACTAGCGGGGCACAATGAGCAGTTCTTC	CASSDSLAGHNEQFF
TRBV20-1	many	15	TRBJ2-1	TRBD1	TGCAGTGCTAGGCCGAGGGGGCTCCTCAACAATGAGCAGTTCTTC	CSARPRGLLNNEQFF
TRBV7-3	many	13	TRBJ1-2	NA	TGTGCCAGCAGGTTCCCCGGGGGCCACGGCTACACCTTC	CASRFPGGHGYTF
TRBV4-2	NA	12	TRBJ2-5	NA	TGTGCCAGCAGCCAAGGTGGAGAGACCCAGTACTTC	CASSQGGETQYF
TRBV15	NA	14	TRBJ2-7	NA	TGTGCCACCAGCAGAGATCGAGGGAACTACGAGCAGTACTTC	CATSRDRGNYEQYF
TRBV12-3/TRBV12-4	NA	17	TRBJ2-1	NA	TGTGCCAGCAGTCTGAGCCGGGTGGGAGCGGCTGACAATGAGCAGTTCTTC	CASSLSRVGAADNEQFF
TRBV9	NA	17	TRBJ2-5	TRBD1	TGTGCCAGCAGCCAAGATTTAGAGGGGGCGAGGCAAGAGACCCAGTACTTC	CASSQDLEGARQETQYF
TRBV24-1	NA	20	TRBJ2-1	TRBD2	TGTGCCACCAGTGATTTAGGGACTAGCGGGAGGGCCGTCGTTGACAATGAGCAGTTCTTC	CATSDLGTSGRAVVDNEQFF
TRBV4-1	NA	14	TRBJ1-1	NA	TGTGCCAGCAGCCAAGTTACGGAGAACACTGAAGCTTTCTTT	CASSQVTENTEAFF
TRBV6-1	NA	12	TRBJ1-5	NA	TGTGCCAGCAGCTCCCTAGGTCAGCCCCAGCATTTT	CASSSLGQPQHF
TRBV7-9	NA	13	TRBJ2-2	NA	TGTGCCAGCAGCTTCCTCGGGACCGGGGAGCTGTTTTTT	CASSFLGTGELFF
TRBV2	NA	17	TRBJ2-5	TRBD2	TGTGCCAGCAGTGAAGTAATGGGACTAGCGGGGGAAGAGACCCAGTACTTC	CASSEVMGLAGEETQYF
TRBV5-1	many	14	TRBJ1-1	NA	TGCGCCAGCAGCCTCGGGACAACGAACACTGAAGCTTTCTTT	CASSLGTTNTEAFF
TRBV20-1	many	13	TRBJ2-7	NA	TGCAGTGCTAGGAGCCGACAGATGGGCGAGCAGTACTTC	CSARSRQMGEQYF
TRBV7-4	NA	16	TRBJ2-3	TRBD2	TGTGCCAGCAGTCGACTAGCGGGAGGAGGGGCAGATACGCAGTATTTT	CASSRLAGGGADTQYF
TRBV25-1	many	13	TRBJ2-3	NA	TGTGCCAGCAGTGATTCCCGCACAGATACGCAGTATTTT	CASSDSRTDTQYF
TRBV25-1	NA	14	TRBJ1-1	TRBD1	TGTGCCAGCAGTGGAGGGGGCGCGAGAACTGAAGCTTTCTTT	CASSGGGARTEAFF
TRBV20-1	NA	16	TRBJ2-1	TRBD2	TGCAGTGCTAGGGCTATTACTAGCGGGGTTTACAATGTGCAGTTCTTC	CSARAITSGVYNVQFF
TRBV5-1	NA	13	TRBJ2-7	NA	TGCGCCAGCAGCTCGACTACACGATCCGGGCAGTACTTC	CASSSTTRSGQYF
TRBV6-5	few	18	TRBJ2-3	TRBD2	TGTGCCAGCAGCCGGGACGGGGGACTAGCGGGAGCCGCAGATACGCAGTATTTT	CASSRDGGLAGAADTQYF
TRBV20-1	few	12	TRBJ1-5	NA	TGCAGTGCTAGAGGTTTAGGGCAGCCCCAGCATTTT	CSARGLGQPQHF
TRBV29-1	once	17	TRBJ2-5	NA	TGCAGCGTTGTCCATCGAAGTGGGGAGAGCCCGCAGGAGACCCAGTACTTC	CSVVHRSGESPQETQYF
TRBV7-2	NA	14	TRBJ2-7	TRBD2	TGTGCCAGCACCTACGGGGGGGAGATGGGAGAGCAGTACTTC	CASTYGGEMGEQYF
TRBV7-9	NA	17	TRBJ2-1	NA	TGTGCCAGCAGCCAATTACCCCTGGGCCGGCATCACAATGAGCAGTTCTTC	CASSQLPLGRHHNEQFF
TRBV12-3/TRBV12-4	NA	15	TRBJ1-2	TRBD1	TGTGCCAGCAGTCCTCAATACAGGGGTCAGAGTGGCTACACCTTC	CASSPQYRGQSGYTF
TRBV28	many	16	TRBJ2-1	NA	TGTGCCAGCACCTACAGCGGGTCTATTTTCTACAATGAGCAGTTCTTC	CASTYSGSIFYNEQFF
TRBV7-9	NA	15	TRBJ1-5	NA	TGTGCCAGCAGTGAAGGGGGACATGGCAATCAGCCCCAGCATTTT	CASSEGGHGNQPQHF
TRBV19	NA	17	TRBJ1-1	NA	TGTGCCAGTAGTATAGATGTCTTCGGAGGGCGCGGCACTGAAGCTTTCTTT	CASSIDVFGGRGTEAFF
TRBV7-2	NA	18	TRBJ2-7	TRBD2	TGTGCCAGCAGCTTAGCGGGGACTAGCGGGAGGGCCCCGTACGAGCAGTACTTC	CASSLAGTSGRAPYEQYF
TRBV9	once	16	TRBJ2-7	TRBD1	TGTGCCAGCAGCCAAGATATGGGACAGGGTCTTTACGAGCAGTACTTC	CASSQDMGQGLYEQYF
TRBV25-1	many	15	TRBJ1-4	NA	TGTGCCAGCAGTGACAGGGCCTCAACTAATGAAAAACTGTTTTTT	CASSDRASTNEKLFF
TRBV9	many	14	TRBJ2-5	NA	TGTGCCAGCAGCGTAGATAGCAGTCAAGAGACCCAGTACTTC	CASSVDSSQETQYF
TRBV11-3	NA	11	TRBJ2-3	NA	TGCGCCAGCAGCTCCACAGAGACGCAGTATTTT	CASSSTETQYF